This entry lists 22 T cell receptor beta chains sequenced from one sample in a study of regulatory T cells in long-lasting Graves disease. Sequencing libraries for TCR beta were prepared with iRepertoire HTBI primers and Arm-PCR of CDR3 regions. TCRdb passed the multiplex PCR reads through MiXCR, listing each CDR3 protein once. The sample includes 450,000 to 600,000 distinct CDR3 sequences, roughly 14% of them seen just once. Time point indicated: newly diagnosed GD, antithyroid drugs for less than 3 months. With RNA extracted from PBMCs as input, the TCR library was made. These data were likewise used in another study, on T cells in Graves' hyperthyroidism and ophthalmopathy.

Source: peripheral blood mononuclear cells (PBMCs), taken at new diagnosis, from a patient treated with antithyroid drugs. These receptors all come from a man aged 25-45 years with Graves disease.

This clonotype was seen ten or more times. V and J are TRBV30 and TRBJ2-1, with TRBD2 matching over 10 bases. In germline, CDR1 is GTSNPN, CDR2 SVGIG (reference sequence). V lost 3 bases, J lost 0 bases, and 5 bases stayed unmatched. The CDR3 extends over 16 amino acids. CDR3 DNA sequence: TGTGCCTGGAGGCTAGCGGGGGTTAGCTCCTACAATGAGCAGTTCTTC. This encodes CAWRLAGVSSYNEQFF.

This clonotype showed up many times. V and J are TRBV20-1 and TRBJ2-1, with 9 bases that match TRBD2. Trimming removed 8 bases from V and 5 bases from J; junction bases left unmatched: 4. CDR1 is DFQATT and CDR2 is SNEGSKA in the germline V gene (reference sequence). There are 12 residues in the CDR3. In DNA, the CDR3 is TGCAGTAGCGGGAGGTTGGACAATGAGCAGTTCTTC. Amino acid sequence: CSSGRLDNEQFF.

This clonotype was seen only a few times. V usage is TRBV19 and J usage is TRBJ1-1; the D is unclear. V lost 3 bases to trimming and J lost 6 bases, with 5 bases between them. The CDR3 is 11 amino acids. Germline CDR1 and CDR2: LNHDA and SQIVND (reference sequence). The CDR3, as DNA: TGTGCCAGTAGTATCAACCCTGAAGCTTTCTTT. Its protein is CASSINPEAFF.

This chain joins TRBV11-2 and TRBJ2-5, with D perhaps TRBD1 (5 bases). The DNA end is more similar to TRBJ2-1, so the J call may be wrong. Germline CDR1 is SGHAT and CDR2 is FQNNGV. This CDR3 is built from 15 residues. The DNA of the CDR3 is TGTGCCAGCAGCTTAGCCGTGGAAACAGGCAATGAGCAGTTCTTC. It yields the protein CASSLAVETGNEQFF.

The sample holds many counts of this clonotype. The chain employs TRBV12-3 or TRBV12-4 and TRBJ2-3; D is possibly TRBD1 or TRBD2 (7 bases each). The CDR3 totals 16 residues. Trimming took off 7 bases at V and 4 bases at J, with 21 bases between the two ends. The CDR3 is CASTQGGGGYPDTQYF. The CDR3 DNA follows: TGTGCCAGCACCCAGGGGGGGGGAGGGTATCCAGATACGCAGTATTTT.

The J gene is TRBJ2-7, the V gene TRBV6-5; the D gene is possibly TRBD2 (6 bases). CDR1 and CDR2 from the germline V gene are MNHEY and SVGAGI. Trimming removed 4 bases at V and 11 bases at J, with 21 bases between. This CDR3 spans 14 amino acids. CDR3 sequence (DNA): TGTGCCAGCAGTTCCACCGGGACTGCAGGAATGGAGTACTTC. It translates to CASSSTGTAGMEYF.

This clonotype was recorded once. The V gene is TRBV5-6, the J gene TRBJ1-4; no firm D call. Germline CDR1 reads SGHDT; CDR2 reads YYEEEE. Trimming shortened V by 4 bases and J by 5 bases, and 12 bases separated the two germline ends. This CDR3 has 14 residues. CDR3 residues: CASSPGYGNEKLFF. The CDR3 nucleotides are TGTGCCAGCAGCCCGGGTTATGGGAATGAAAAACTGTTTTTT.

This clonotype occurred many times. V usage is TRBV24-1 and J usage is TRBJ2-3; 7 nucleotides align to TRBD2. V lost 3 bases, J lost 0 bases, and 5 bases stayed unmatched. The germline CDR1 and CDR2 sequences are KGHDR and SFDVKD. The CDR3 covers 16 residues. CDR3 nucleotides: TGTGCCACCAGTGATCTGACTAGCCATAGCACAGATACGCAGTATTTT. Translation: CATSDLTSHSTDTQYF.

The rearrangement joins TRBV18 to TRBJ2-4; D uncertain. The CDR3 contains 14 residues. V lost 7 bases, J lost 1 base, and 11 bases lay in between. Germline V gene sequence: CDR1 KGHSH, CDR2 LQKENI. In nucleotides, the CDR3 is TGTGCCAGCTGTGAACTGCCTGCCAAAAACATTCAGTACTTC. Protein: CASCELPAKNIQYF.

On this clonotype itself: A much larger clone is a single base away; this may be a read error. The missing conserved phenylalanine or tryptophan at the end of this CDR3 makes a read error likely. The V and J genes are TRBV20-1 and TRBJ1-6; tentatively, D is TRBD1 (6 bases). Trimming left V 5 bases short and J 5 bases short, with 16 bases between. The length of the CDR3 is 15 residues. Germline CDR1 and CDR2: DFQATT and SNEGSKA (reference sequence). In nucleotides, the CDR3 is TGCAGTGCTGTCAAGCGACAGGCTAATAATTCACCCCTCCACTCT. It translates to CSAVKRQANNSPLHS.

This clonotype showed up many times. This chain uses TRBV5-8 with TRBJ1-1, with D uncertain. Germline assignment: CDR1 SGHTS and CDR2 YDEGEE. Trimming pared 2 bases from V and 5 bases from J, leaving 7 bases between. This CDR3 spans 12 amino acids. CDR3 loop: CASSFRRTEAFF. The CDR3 bases are TGTGCCAGCAGCTTTAGACGTACTGAAGCTTTCTTT.

The chain couples TRBV11-3 to TRBJ2-1; 7 nucleotides line up with TRBD2. The CDR3 has 14 residues. Germline V gene sequence: CDR1 SGHNT, CDR2 YENEEA. Trimming took 4 bases from V and 5 from J; bases not matched to a gene: 5. CDR3 amino acids: CASSSRLANNEQFF. The CDR3 region has the DNA TGTGCCAGCAGCTCCCGACTAGCAAACAATGAGCAGTTCTTC.

As concerns this clonotype: Since no conserved phenylalanine or tryptophan closes the CDR3, a read error is the likely cause. This chain connects TRBV19 to TRBJ1-4; D may be TRBD1 (5 bases). V lost 5 bases, J lost 7 bases, and 20 bases lay in between. This CDR3 is built from 16 residues. Looked up from germline, CDR1 is LNHDA and CDR2 is SQIVND (reference sequence). The CDR3 DNA reads TGTGCCAGTAGTTCCGAGGGGCGGAGGTCTGTTGAAAAACTGTTTTCT. As protein: CASSSEGRRSVEKLFS.

This clonotype was counted many times. This chain connects TRBV5-1 to TRBJ2-3; D is ambiguous. This CDR3 has 15 residues. Trimming stripped 0 bases from V and 4 bases from J, with 12 bases between. Germline V gene data show CDR1 as SGHRS and CDR2 as YFSETQ. The CDR3 here is CASSLDPPRADTQYF. CDR3 DNA: TGCGCCAGCAGCTTGGACCCCCCTAGGGCAGATACGCAGTATTTT.

Of note for this clonotype: Germline and junction disagree at one end, which may indicate a read error. CDR3 coding DNA: TGTGCCAGCAGTCATGACTCTCGCAATGAGCGGTTCTTC. Translated: CASSHDSRNERFF. The chain uses TRBV12-3 or TRBV12-4 and TRBJ2-1; no firm D call. This CDR3 has 13 residues.

This clonotype was seen at least ten times. V is TRBV10-3 and J is TRBJ2-2, with D unresolved. Germline V gene sequence: CDR1 ENHRY, CDR2 SYGVKD. The CDR3 is 16 residues long. V was trimmed by 6 bases and J by 5 bases, leaving 19 bases between them. The CDR3 sequence is CAIRPGGRQMTGELFF. In DNA form, the CDR3 reads TGTGCCATCAGGCCCGGCGGCAGGCAGATGACCGGGGAGCTGTTTTTT.

This clonotype occurred a few times. The CDR3 is CASSSTSGVSYEQYF. The CDR3 coding sequence is TGCGCCAGCAGCTCGACTAGCGGGGTATCCTACGAGCAGTACTTC. This rearrangement joins TRBV5-1 to TRBJ2-7, with 11 bases identical to TRBD2. CDR1 is SGHRS and CDR2 is YFSETQ in the germline V gene. V was clipped by 3 bases and J by 1 base; unmatched bases: 3. There are 15 residues in the CDR3.

The V call is TRBV19, the J call TRBJ1-2; D might be TRBD1 (5 bases). Germline CDR1 LNHDA, CDR2 SQIVND (reference sequence). The V gene lost 8 bases and the J gene lost 4 bases, with 20 bases spanning the gap. The CDR3 is 15 residues long. CDR3 region: CASGLFRGGGYGYTF. In nucleotides, the CDR3 is TGTGCCAGTGGGCTTTTTCGGGGCGGTGGCTATGGCTACACCTTC.

This clonotype has at least ten counts. The chain carries TRBV7-2 and TRBJ2-3; 10 bases are shared with TRBD2. This CDR3 has 20 amino acids. The J segment lost 1 base and the V segment lost 4 bases, leaving 17 bases of the junction unmatched. The germline V gene has CDR1 SGHTA and CDR2 FQGNSA. In DNA, the CDR3 is TGTGCCAGCAGCTACCCCCGAGGCGAGCGGGAGGGCGAGGGCACAGATACGCAGTATTTT. The encoded protein is CASSYPRGEREGEGTDTQYF. Looking up the rest from reference TRBV7-2 and TRBJ2-3 gives the full variable domain: GAGVSQSPSNKVTEKGKDVELRCDPISGHTALYWYRQSLGQGLEFLIYFQGNSAPDKSGLPSDRFSAERTGGSVSTLTIQRTQQEDSAVYLCASSYPRGEREGEGTDTQYFGPGTRLTVL.

The chain links TRBV13 to TRBJ2-1; D gene uncertain. The CDR3 totals 13 residues. CDR1 and CDR2 (germline): PRHDT, FYEKMQ (reference sequence). Trimming removed 3 bases at V and 10 bases at J, with 13 bases between. Here the CDR3 DNA reads TGTGCCAGCAGCTTCGGTATCTCCCACGAGCAGTTCTTC. It specifies CASSFGISHEQFF.

This clonotype has a count of ten or more. The genes are TRBV12-5 and TRBJ1-2; D is perhaps TRBD1 (5 bases). Trimming cost V 1 base and J 7 bases, with 10 bases left between them. The germline V gene has CDR1 LGHNT and CDR2 FRNRAP. The CDR3 extends over 13 amino acids. The CDR3 sequence is CASGLGQLFGYTF. In DNA, the CDR3 is TGTGCTAGTGGTTTGGGACAGTTGTTTGGCTACACCTTC.

This clonotype was seen at least ten times. This chain joins TRBV12-3 or TRBV12-4 and TRBJ2-7; no reliable D call. V lost 8 bases and J lost 0, with 14 bases in between. The CDR3 contains 14 residues. CDR3 amino acids: CASQPTASSYEQYF. The CDR3 DNA follows: TGTGCCAGCCAACCGACGGCCAGCTCCTACGAGCAGTACTTC.